The T cell receptor (beta chain) described here comes from a study of T cells after yellow fever vaccination. About the study: Some fractions had low cell numbers, and these were prepared with SMART-Seq v4 Ultra Low Input.

V was clipped by 5 bases and J by 6 bases; unmatched bases: 14. Looked up from germline, CDR1 is SGHTA and CDR2 is FQGNSA. The CDR3 is 16 residues long. This clonotype came up a few times. 5'RACE template switching generated TCR cDNA, adding a universal primer site and UMIs. One entry per CDR3 protein, called by TCRdb with MiXCR from the 5' RACE reads. Of about 320,000 distinct CDR3 sequences detected, around 4.3% appear once; the ten largest clones hold around 19%. The origin of this receptor is a young man who received the YFV17D yellow fever vaccine. The sample was PBMCs, taken 15 days after the yellow fever booster vaccination. The chain joins TRBV7-2 to TRBJ2-5; 8 positions agree with TRBD2. This chain's CDR3 is CASSRLGGGKRKTQYF. The CDR3, as DNA: TGTGCCAGCAGCCGCCTGGGCGGGGGGAAGCGGAAGACCCAGTACTTC.